The T cell receptor beta chain under discussion was sequenced for a study of T cell responses to AZD1222 COVID-19 vaccine. In regard to this clone: The antigen is not known.

Libraries were prepared by immunoSEQ multiplex PCR; TCRdb keeps only in-frame clonotypes and omits some of them. The sample has more than 110,000 clones, just over 90% seen once. The study, taken as a whole, reports: A mostly white British donor set with more females was recruited, and clonal diversity was possibly underestimated. Spike was spanned by vaccine-associated CD4 TCRs, which were dominant at 160-218 and 743-854. Reportedly, close to half of spike-specific TCRs are directed against unmutated variant regions.

V lost 1 base to trimming and J lost 7 bases, with 16 bases between them. CDR3 length: 15 residues. CDR1 is SGHTA, CDR2 FQGNSA, per germline. The TCR comes from an adult in good health. The sample consisted of peripheral blood, taken on day 0 of AZD1222 vaccination. The chain is built from TRBV7-2 and TRBJ2-5; D is perhaps TRBD2 (6 bases). Here the CDR3 DNA reads TGTGCCAGCAGCTTAGAAACGGCGGGGCTGGGGACCCAGTACTTC. This gives the protein CASSLETAGLGTQYF.